This T cell receptor beta chain was identified in a study of T cell changes during pregnancy in multiple sclerosis. V gave up 0 bases and J gave up 9 bases, with 9 bases separating them. This CDR3 contains 14 residues. Germline CDR1 reads MNHEY; CDR2 reads SMNVEV (reference sequence). The assay was immunoSEQ multiplex PCR, and TCRdb's table has in-frame clones only and misses some. Of tens of thousands of clones in the sample, under 95% were seen once. The specimen was CD4+ T cells from peripheral blood mononuclear cells, collected in the second trimester of pregnancy. The chain combines TRBV27 with TRBJ1-6, with D hard to call. This TCR was sampled from a female donor with multiple sclerosis, enrolled in a pregnancy study. DNA for the CDR3: TGTGCCAGCAGTTTATCGCCGGTTCTTTCACCCCTCCACTTT. As protein: CASSLSPVLSPLHF.